This is a list of T cell receptor beta chains from one sample in a study of cytomegalovirus exposure and HLA in healthy donors. The assay was immunoSEQ multiplex PCR, and TCRdb's table has in-frame clones only and misses some. Found here are under 200,000 clones, approximately 65% of them singletons; the top ten hold roughly 2.9%. Sequencing used PBMCs. The receptors derive from a middle-aged man in good health and CMV-seronegative. Both conserved end residues are part of each CDR3. D genes are given only for firm matches. The size field is filled for only some rows; it gives once, few, many or a size class.

>NA|TRBV5-5|TRBD1|TRBJ2-7
CASSAGTGSEQYF
TGTGCCAGCAGCGCCGGGACAGGCAGCGAGCAGTACTTC
>NA|TRBV5-5|TRBD1|TRBJ2-1
CASSTGQGLAYNEQFF
TGTGCCAGCAGTACCGGACAGGGCTTGGCCTACAATGAGCAGTTCTTC
>NA|TRBV6-5|NA|TRBJ1-2
CASSVQGAYYGYTF
TGTGCCAGCAGCGTACAGGGAGCTTACTATGGCTACACCTTC
>NA|TRBV14|NA|TRBJ2-1
CASSQAPEGTEQFF
TGTGCCAGCAGCCAAGCCCCGGAGGGGACCGAGCAGTTCTTC
>few|TRBV29-1|TRBD1|TRBJ2-1
CSVFTQGPSSYNEQFF
TGCAGCGTTTTCACACAGGGGCCGAGCTCCTACAATGAGCAGTTCTTC
>few|TRBV6-4|NA|TRBJ2-1
CASSVEGDDREQFF
TGTGCCAGCAGTGTTGAGGGGGACGATCGTGAGCAGTTCTTC
>NA|TRBV27|NA|TRBJ2-7
CASSFPGGALSYEQYF
TGTGCCAGCAGTTTCCCGGGCGGGGCCCTCTCCTACGAGCAGTACTTC
>NA|TRBV5-8|NA|TRBJ2-7
CASSMTDRGEQYF
TGTGCCAGCAGCATGACTGACCGGGGGGAGCAGTACTTC
>few|TRBV7-9|TRBD1|TRBJ1-5
CASSLGTGEYQPQHF
TGTGCCAGCAGCTTAGGGACAGGGGAGTATCAGCCCCAGCATTTT
>NA|TRBV29-1|NA|TRBJ2-2
CSVAHTGELFF
TGCAGCGTGGCCCACACCGGGGAGCTGTTTTTT
>few|TRBV2|NA|TRBJ1-4
CASSEAPGTFEKLFF
TGTGCCAGCAGTGAAGCGCCCGGGACTTTCGAAAAACTGTTTTTT
>NA|TRBV4-1|TRBD2|TRBJ2-1
CASSPPGVAGYNEQFF
TGCGCCAGCAGCCCCCCTGGGGTAGCGGGATACAATGAGCAGTTCTTC
>few|TRBV7-9|TRBD1|TRBJ2-7
CSSSSYRDRAYEQYF
TGTTCCAGCAGTTCATACCGGGACAGAGCCTACGAGCAGTACTTC
>NA|TRBV7-9|TRBD1|TRBJ2-7
CASSSWGDRGGAYEQYF
TGTGCCAGCAGCTCATGGGGGGACAGGGGGGGAGCCTACGAGCAGTACTTC
>NA|TRBV30|NA|TRBJ2-4
CAGQGGLAKNIQYF
TGTGCCGGCCAGGGGGGACTAGCCAAAAACATTCAGTACTTC
>few|TRBV4-3|NA|TRBJ2-1
CASSQSGTEGDEQFF
TGCGCCAGCAGCCAATCCGGGACGGAGGGTGATGAGCAGTTCTTC